The 22 T cell receptor beta chains given below trace back to one sample, sequenced in a study of T cell responses to AZD1222 COVID-19 vaccine. The repertoire was sequenced with immunoSEQ multiplex PCR; TCRdb's copy has only in-frame clones and lacks some. Among about 190,000 clones, almost 95% were seen once, and the ten largest hold approximately 1.3%. Sample: peripheral blood, taken on day 0 of AZD1222 vaccination. These receptors originate from an adult in good health.

This rearrangement joins TRBV5-1 to TRBJ1-2, with D perhaps matching TRBD1 (6 bases). This CDR3 has 13 amino acids. The V gene's germline CDR1 is SGHRS and CDR2 YFSETQ. V lost 5 bases and J 0 bases, leaving 8 bases between the germline ends. CDR3 in DNA: TGCGCCAGCAGGCGGGACACTAACTATGGCTACACCTTC. This sequence encodes CASRRDTNYGYTF.

The J gene is TRBJ2-1, the V gene TRBV2; TRBD2 aligns across 8 bases. V shed 3 bases, J shed 7 bases, and the junction held 5 bases outside the gene matches. Per the germline V gene, CDR1 is SNHLY and CDR2 is FYNNEI. CDR3 length: 14 residues. CDR3 sequence: CASSDAAGGNEQFF. In nucleotides, the CDR3 is TGTGCCAGCAGTGATGCTGCGGGGGGTAATGAGCAGTTCTTC.

The rearrangement links TRBV23-1 to TRBJ2-7; tentative D call: TRBD1 (6 bases). TRBV23-1 is marked as an open reading frame, function uncertain. The CDR3 covers 14 residues. The ends were cut back, 5 bases at V and 0 bases at J, with 11 bases in the middle. The CDR3 DNA follows: TGCGCCAGCAGTGGGGGCCACCCCTCCTACGAGCAGTACTTC. This translates into CASSGGHPSYEQYF.

This rearrangement joins TRBV5-1 to TRBJ2-5; 9 bases are shared with TRBD2. CDR3 length: 15 residues. After removal of 0 bases from V and 4 bases from J, the junction contained 4 bases not matched to a gene. CDR1 is SGHRS, CDR2 YFSETQ, per germline. Here the CDR3 reads CASSLAGSGGETQYF. The CDR3 bases are TGCGCCAGCAGCTTGGCTGGTAGCGGGGGAGAGACCCAGTACTTC.

The chain joins TRBV27 to TRBJ1-1; D call uncertain. This CDR3 has 11 residues. The V gene's germline CDR1 is MNHEY and CDR2 SMNVEV (reference sequence). V lost 2 bases to trimming and J lost 12 bases, with 10 bases between them. The CDR3 spells CASSLAGRTFF. In DNA, the CDR3 is TGTGCCAGCAGTTTAGCGGGAAGAACTTTCTTT.

The chain recombines TRBV6-1 with TRBJ2-7; 10 nucleotides align to TRBD1. V shed 4 bases, J shed 3 bases, and the junction held 18 bases outside the gene matches. The germline CDR1 and CDR2 sequences are MNHNS and SASEGT. This CDR3 is built from 19 residues. The CDR3 sequence is CASSVSTIPRDRGFYEQYF. The CDR3 DNA reads TGTGCCAGCAGTGTTTCGACGATCCCCCGGGACAGGGGTTTCTACGAGCAGTACTTC.

The chain joins TRBV3-1 (or the pseudogene TRBV3-2) to TRBJ2-3; 9 nucleotides match TRBD2. With 1 base clipped from V and 1 base from J, the junction kept 3 bases outside the gene matches. This CDR3 contains 16 residues. Germline-derived CDR1 and CDR2 are LGHDT and YNNKEL (reference sequence). CDR3 amino acids: CASSQGPSGGTDTQYF. The CDR3 DNA sequence: TGTGCCAGCAGCCAAGGCCCTAGCGGGGGCACAGATACGCAGTATTTT.

The chain couples TRBV4-3 to TRBJ1-3, with unresolved D. V was clipped by 4 bases and J by 0 bases, with 16 bases between them. This CDR3 contains 17 residues. Germline V lookup: CDR1 LGHNA, CDR2 YSLEER. CDR3 region: CASSPIQDSGSGNTIYF. DNA for the CDR3: TGCGCCAGCAGCCCCATCCAGGACTCTGGCTCTGGAAACACCATATATTTT.

The V gene is TRBV10-3, the J gene TRBJ2-5; weak D call: TRBD2 (5 bases). Germline V gives CDR1 ENHRY, CDR2 SYGVKD. This CDR3 region has 14 residues. V was pared by 3 bases and J by 3 bases, with 11 bases between. The CDR3 DNA sequence: TGTGCCATCAGTGAAAGAGGGAGTGAAGAGACCCAGTACTTC. Residues: CAISERGSEETQYF.

This clone is a singleton in its sample. This sequence joins TRBV4-2 and TRBJ1-5; 9 bases agree with TRBD1. CDR1 is LGHNA and CDR2 is YNFKEQ in the germline V gene. With 2 bases clipped from V and 6 bases from J, the junction kept 11 bases outside the gene matches. CDR3 length equals 17 residues. CDR3 in amino acids: CASSQTGTGPQGQPQHF. DNA for the CDR3: TGTGCCAGCAGCCAAACCGGGACAGGGCCCCAAGGTCAGCCCCAGCATTTT.

The rearrangement joins TRBV3-1 (or the pseudogene TRBV3-2) to TRBJ2-7; weak D call: TRBD2 (5 bases). The germline V and J ends were trimmed by 0 bases and 6 bases, with 12 bases remaining between them. Germline V CDR1 and CDR2: LGHDT, YNNKEL (reference sequence). CDR3 length: 14 residues. This chain's CDR3 is CASSQDHSGIEQYF. DNA for the CDR3: TGTGCCAGCAGCCAAGATCACAGCGGAATCGAGCAGTACTTC.

The chain combines TRBV4-3 with TRBJ1-5, with D perhaps matching TRBD1 (6 bases). Germline lookup yields CDR1 LGHNA and CDR2 YSLEER. Trimming stripped 0 bases from V and 0 bases from J, with 18 bases between. The CDR3 runs 19 residues. For the CDR3, the DNA is TGCGCCAGCAGCCAAGATCCCCCGGGAGGGACATATAGCAATCAGCCCCAGCATTTT. This codes for CASSQDPPGGTYSNQPQHF.

The chain joins TRBV15 to TRBJ1-5; 9 bases map to TRBD1. CDR1 is LNHNV and CDR2 is YYDKDF in the germline V gene (reference sequence). This CDR3 is built from 16 residues. The trim removed 1 base at V and 5 bases at J, leaving 6 bases unmatched. The chain's CDR3 is CATSRGRTGADQPQHF. CDR3 coding DNA: TGTGCCACCAGCAGAGGGAGGACAGGGGCGGATCAGCCCCAGCATTTT.

This chain uses TRBV7-3 with TRBJ1-1; D possibly corresponds to TRBD1 (5 bases). Germline values: CDR1 SGHTA, CDR2 FQGTGA. V was cut by 5 bases and J by 7 bases, with 11 bases left in between. The CDR3 totals 12 residues. CDR3 residues: CASSEGPGEAFF. CDR3 bases: TGTGCCAGCAGCGAGGGGCCAGGTGAAGCTTTCTTT.

The chain couples TRBV19 to TRBJ2-2; no definite D call. Per germline, CDR1 LNHDA and CDR2 SQIVND (reference sequence). The CDR3 totals 17 residues. The V gene lost 4 bases and the J gene lost 0 bases, with 15 bases spanning the gap. Here the CDR3 reads CASSNRLQAANTGELFF. As DNA, the CDR3 is TGTGCCAGTAGTAACCGCCTCCAAGCCGCGAACACCGGGGAGCTGTTTTTT.

The chain carries TRBV7-2 and TRBJ2-7; D might be TRBD1 or TRBD2, each matching 6 bases. V was pared by 2 bases and J by 3 bases, with 11 bases between. Germline CDR1 is SGHTA and CDR2 is FQGNSA. The CDR3 runs to 14 residues. The CDR3 DNA sequence: TGTGCCAGCAGCTTAAAGGGGGGACGCTACGAGCAGTACTTC. This encodes CASSLKGGRYEQYF.

The rearrangement uses TRBV4-3 and TRBJ2-3, with 8 bases identical to TRBD1. The junction had 3 bases not matched to a gene; V was cut back by 0 bases and J by 1 base. The CDR3 spans 16 residues. Germline CDR1 LGHNA, CDR2 YSLEER. The DNA of the CDR3 is TGCGCCAGCAGCCAAGAACAGGGGGTCCGCACAGATACGCAGTATTTT. This sequence encodes CASSQEQGVRTDTQYF.

J is TRBJ1-4 and V is TRBV7-9; D gene uncertain. CDR1 SEHNR and CDR2 FQNEAQ come from the germline V gene (reference sequence). The germline V and J ends were trimmed by 1 base and 14 bases, with 11 bases remaining between them. The CDR3 totals 12 residues. CDR3 sequence reads: CASSLEREGLFF. The DNA for the CDR3 is TGTGCCAGCAGCTTAGAAAGGGAAGGGCTGTTTTTT.

The chain is built from TRBV28 and TRBJ2-7; tentatively, D is TRBD2 (6 bases). The ends were cut back, 6 bases at V and 4 bases at J, with 10 bases in the middle. CDR1 is MDHEN and CDR2 is SYDVKM in the germline V gene. The CDR3 covers 12 residues. The CDR3: CASSVREYEQYF. The DNA for the CDR3 is TGTGCCAGCAGCGTTCGGGAGTACGAGCAGTACTTC.

The chain is built from TRBV5-1 and TRBJ2-1, with TRBD2 matching over 7 bases. The CDR3 loop spans 15 amino acids. Germline V gene lookup returns CDR1 SGHRS and CDR2 YFSETQ. V dropped 3 bases and J dropped 0; count of bases not matched to a gene: 3. Here the CDR3 DNA reads TGCGCCAGCAGCTATCAGCGGGGCTCCTACAATGAGCAGTTCTTC. Amino acids: CASSYQRGSYNEQFF.

The gene calls are TRBV7-9 and TRBJ1-3; 8 bases line up with TRBD1. The V and J ends lost 1 base and 0 bases, in that order; junction bases with no gene match: 8. Germline CDR1 reads SEHNR; CDR2 reads FQNEAQ (reference sequence). This CDR3 spans 18 amino acids. As DNA, the CDR3 is TGTGCCAGCAGCTTAGACAGGGGGTGGTATTTCTCTGGAAACACCATATATTTT. It is translated as CASSLDRGWYFSGNTIYF. Full variable domain (missing parts from reference TRBV7-9 and TRBJ1-3): DTGVSQNPRHKITKRGQNVTFRCDPISEHNRLYWYRQTLGQGPEFLTYFQNEAQLEKSRLLSDRFSAERPKGSFSTLEIQRTEQGDSAMYLCASSLDRGWYFSGNTIYFGEGSWLTVV.

The chain uses TRBV7-2 and TRBJ1-4, with D perhaps TRBD1 (5 bases). V was cut by 1 base and J by 8 bases, with 14 bases left in between. The germline V gene has CDR1 SGHTA and CDR2 FQGNSA. This CDR3 has 15 amino acids. This chain's CDR3 is CASSLVGPRREKLFF. CDR3 DNA sequence: TGTGCCAGCAGCTTAGTGGGACCGCGGAGGGAAAAACTGTTTTTT.